Below are 16 T cell receptor beta chains sequenced from a single sample in a study of T cells expressing NK-cell markers. From the 5' RACE reads, TCRdb lists one entry per CDR3 protein and no DNA. Its table records 150,000 or so distinct CDR3 sequences. The sample comprised blood T cells: a sorted CD56 or NKG2C T cell subset, CD4+ or CD8+ T cells, or bulk PBMC T cells (not recorded which). The source of these receptors is a woman between 18 and 70 years old in good health.

This chain joins TRBV12-3 or TRBV12-4 and TRBJ1-3. This CDR3 is built from 15 residues. CDR3 in amino acids: CASSRGYSSGNTIYF.

This chain links TRBV7-2 with TRBJ1-3. CDR1 and CDR2 (germline): SGHTA, FQGNSA. This CDR3 comprises 13 residues. The CDR3 loop reads CASRTASGNTIYF.

The chain recombines TRBV28 with TRBJ2-2. Germline V gives CDR1 MDHEN, CDR2 SYDVKM. CDR3 length: 13 residues. The CDR3 region is CASLWNRGGELFF.

The V call is TRBV12-3 or TRBV12-4, the J call TRBJ2-2; TCRdb's assignment of TRBD1 cannot be checked, as there is no DNA. The CDR3 extends over 14 amino acids. This CDR3 reads CASSLPVRTGELFF.

V usage is TRBV4-1 and J usage is TRBJ1-1; TCRdb reports TRBD1, a call that lacks DNA to check it against. CDR1 and CDR2 from the germline V gene are MGHRA and YSYEKL. This CDR3 comprises 15 residues. The CDR3 loop reads CASSPVGRMNTEAFF.

CDR3 loop: CASSSQPQGMNTEAFF. J is TRBJ1-1 and V is TRBV5-1. The CDR3 totals 16 residues. Germline CDR1 reads SGHRS; CDR2 reads YFSETQ.

The chain combines TRBV20-1 with TRBJ1-3. This CDR3 is built from 12 residues. The germline CDR1 and CDR2 sequences are DFQATT and SNEGSKA (reference sequence). The CDR3: CSAKAGGNTIYF.

The V and J genes are TRBV3-1 and TRBJ1-6; TCRdb returns TRBD1, unconfirmable since there is no DNA. The CDR3 sequence is 13 residues long. From germline, CDR1 is LGHDT and CDR2 YNNKEL (reference sequence). The CDR3 protein is CASRKGERPPLHF. Variable domain in full (rest from reference TRBV3-1 and TRBJ1-6): DTAVSQTPKYLVTQMGNDKSIKCEQNLGHDTMYWYKQDSKKFLKIMFSYNNKELIINETVPNRFSPKSPDKAHLNLHINSLELGDSAVYFCASRKGERPPLHFGNGTRLTVT.

This rearrangement joins TRBV5-6 to TRBJ2-1. CDR1 is SGHDT and CDR2 is YYEEEE in the germline V gene. There are 12 residues in the CDR3. The CDR3 loop reads CASSFSVNEQFF.

The chain uses TRBV24-1 and TRBJ2-7; TCRdb indicates TRBD1, and absent DNA this call remains unverified. The length of the CDR3 is 14 residues. CDR1 and CDR2 from the germline V gene are KGHDR and SFDVKD. The CDR3 protein is CATSERTGDYEQYF.

This rearrangement joins TRBV5-1 to TRBJ1-2; absent DNA, TCRdb's TRBD1 call cannot be checked. This CDR3 spans 15 amino acids. Per germline, CDR1 SGHRS and CDR2 YFSETQ. The CDR3 spells CASSMAPDTHSGYTF. Supplemented by reference TRBV5-1 and TRBJ1-2, the full variable domain reads KAGVTQTPRYLIKTRGQQVTLSCSPISGHRSVSWYQQTPGQGLQFLFEYFSETQRNKGNFPGRFSGRQFSNSRSEMNVSTLELGDSALYLCASSMAPDTHSGYTFGSGTRLTVV.

The chain links TRBV5-5 to TRBJ1-6; the D call from TCRdb, TRBD1, cannot be confirmed without DNA. This CDR3 has 14 amino acids. CDR1 and CDR2 from the germline V gene are SGHKS and YYEKEE (reference sequence). CDR3: CASSGGGGESPLHF. The entire variable domain, with the rest obtained from reference TRBV5-5 and TRBJ1-6, is as follows: DAGVTQSPTHLIKTRGQQVTLRCSPISGHKSVSWYQQVLGQGPQFIFQYYEKEERGRGNFPDRFSARQFPNYSSELNVNALLLGDSALYLCASSGGGGESPLHFGNGTRLTVT.

The gene calls are TRBV5-1 and TRBJ2-7; the TCRdb D gene call, TRBD2, has no DNA to confirm it. This CDR3 contains 11 residues. CDR1 SGHRS and CDR2 YFSETQ come from the germline V gene. The CDR3 protein is CASRGEVEQYF.

The chain is built from TRBV5-1 and TRBJ2-5; absent DNA, TCRdb's TRBD2 call cannot be checked. The CDR3 contains 13 residues. Germline assignment: CDR1 SGHRS and CDR2 YFSETQ. This CDR3 is CASTTSGRETQYF.

The chain uses TRBV12-3 or TRBV12-4 and TRBJ2-1; TCRdb's D call of TRBD1 is untestable without DNA. The CDR3 loop spans 13 amino acids. This CDR3 is CASSRRQVNEQFF.

The V call is TRBV4-1, the J call TRBJ2-7; TCRdb designates TRBD1, a call that cannot be tested without DNA. The germline V gene has CDR1 MGHRA and CDR2 YSYEKL. The CDR3 runs to 15 residues. This CDR3 is CASSQRFDGTYEQYF.